Shown below are 5 T cell receptor beta chains from a single sample sequenced in a study of T cells in Graves' hyperthyroidism and ophthalmopathy. It was RNA transcripts that yielded the amplified TCR beta CDR3 regions. TCR CDR3 underwent first-round RT-PCR with the HTBI primer set. MiXCR, applied by TCRdb to the multiplex PCR reads, yields one record per CDR3 protein. The sample holds hundreds of thousands of distinct CDR3 sequences, roughly 32% seen once. Sequenced input: blood. These receptors came from a middle-aged woman with Graves' hyperthyroidism.

The V gene is TRBV20-1, the J gene TRBJ2-7; TRBD1 matches 7 bases. Germline V gene data show CDR1 as DFQATT and CDR2 as SNEGSKA (reference sequence). The CDR3 runs 13 residues. V gave up 3 bases and J gave up 1 base; unmatched junction bases: 3. CDR3 in DNA: TGCAGTGCTAGCCCGGGACAGTCCTACGAGCAGTACTTC. It specifies CSASPGQSYEQYF.

The chain has TRBV6-5 and TRBJ1-1, with a tentative D call TRBD1 (5 bases). In germline, CDR1 is MNHEY, CDR2 SVGAGI. The CDR3 is 14 residues long. The V and J ends lost 4 bases and 7 bases respectively, with 16 bases between them. CDR3 nucleotide sequence: TGTGCCAGCAGTTTAGCGGGGCAGGCGTTTGAAGCTTTCTTT. It encodes CASSLAGQAFEAFF.

The genes are TRBV6-5 and TRBJ1-1; 7 nucleotides align to TRBD1. The CDR3 loop spans 13 amino acids. V gave up 10 bases and J gave up 4 bases; unmatched junction bases: 9. The germline gives CDR1 MNHEY, CDR2 SVGAGI. The DNA of the CDR3 is TGTGCCAACACCGACAGGGTTGGCACTGAAGCTTTCTTT. The encoded protein is CANTDRVGTEAFF.

This sequence joins TRBV29-1 and TRBJ2-7; 12 bases are a match to TRBD1. CDR1 is SQVTM, CDR2 ANQGSEA, per germline. The CDR3 covers 16 residues. J gave up 7 bases and V 3 bases, and 13 bases lay outside the gene matches. CDR3 in amino acids: CSVETDPGQGAEEQYF. DNA of the CDR3: TGCAGCGTTGAGACTGATCCGGGACAGGGGGCGGAAGAGCAGTACTTC.

The CDR3 protein is CAISPGGRQNEKLFF. The DNA of the CDR3 is TGTGCCATCAGCCCCGGTGGACGACAAAATGAAAAACTGTTTTTT. The V call is TRBV10-3, the J call TRBJ1-4; D is ambiguous. Trimming shortened V by 6 bases and J by 5 bases, and 16 bases separated the two germline ends. There are 15 residues in the CDR3. Looked up from germline, CDR1 is ENHRY and CDR2 is SYGVKD.